This entry describes one T cell receptor beta chain. What it binds is unknown. The data derive from a study of cytomegalovirus exposure and HLA in healthy donors. Overall study results and limits: Subsequent analysis found a tendency for first-cohort TCR clusters to co-occur within the 100 to 150 validation repertoires. The CMV antigen specificity of a few CMV-associated chains was confirmed through in vitro analysis. Many donors carried some public TCRs, although rarity characterized most TCR sequences.

The repertoire was sequenced with immunoSEQ multiplex PCR; TCRdb's copy has only in-frame clones and lacks some. The repertoire has around 400,000 clones, 80% to 90% of them found once; the top ten carry around 0.8%. V lost 0 bases and J lost 2; bases outside the gene matches: 9. CDR3 length equals 18 residues. Germline V gene lookup returns CDR1 SGHRS and CDR2 YFSETQ. This chain uses TRBV5-1 with TRBJ2-2; TRBD1 matches at 8 bases. This receptor was taken from a woman between 18 and 29 years old in good health and CMV-seronegative. The sequenced material came from PBMCs. The CDR3 sequence is CASSLETTGVRNTGELFF. The CDR3 DNA reads as TGCGCCAGCAGCTTGGAGACGACAGGGGTTCGCAACACCGGGGAGCTGTTTTTT.